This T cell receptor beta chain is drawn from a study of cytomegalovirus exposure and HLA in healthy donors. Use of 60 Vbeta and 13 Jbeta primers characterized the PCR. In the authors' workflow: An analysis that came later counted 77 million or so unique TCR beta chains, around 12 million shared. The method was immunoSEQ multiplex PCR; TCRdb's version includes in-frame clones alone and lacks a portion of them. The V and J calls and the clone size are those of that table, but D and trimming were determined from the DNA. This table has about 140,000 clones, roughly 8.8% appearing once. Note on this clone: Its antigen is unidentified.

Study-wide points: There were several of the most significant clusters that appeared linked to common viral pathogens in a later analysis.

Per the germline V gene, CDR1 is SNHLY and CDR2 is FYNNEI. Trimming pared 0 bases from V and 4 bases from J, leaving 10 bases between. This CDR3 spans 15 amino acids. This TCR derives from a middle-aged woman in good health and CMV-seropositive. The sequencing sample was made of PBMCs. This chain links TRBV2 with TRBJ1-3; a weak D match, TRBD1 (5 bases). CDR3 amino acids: CASSEARGFGNTIYF. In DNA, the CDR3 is TGTGCCAGCAGTGAAGCGCGGGGGTTCGGAAACACCATATATTTT.